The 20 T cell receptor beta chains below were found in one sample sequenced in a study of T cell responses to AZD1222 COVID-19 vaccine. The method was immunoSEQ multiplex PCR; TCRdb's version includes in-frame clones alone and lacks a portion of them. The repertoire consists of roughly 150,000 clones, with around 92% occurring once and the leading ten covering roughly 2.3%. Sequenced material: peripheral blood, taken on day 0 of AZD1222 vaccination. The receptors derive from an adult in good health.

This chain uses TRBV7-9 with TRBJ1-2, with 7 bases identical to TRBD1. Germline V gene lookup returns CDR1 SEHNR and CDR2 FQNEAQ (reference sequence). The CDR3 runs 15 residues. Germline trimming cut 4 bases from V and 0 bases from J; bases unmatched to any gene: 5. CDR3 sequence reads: CASSSPTGPNYGYTF. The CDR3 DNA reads TGTGCCAGCAGCTCACCGACAGGGCCTAACTATGGCTACACCTTC.

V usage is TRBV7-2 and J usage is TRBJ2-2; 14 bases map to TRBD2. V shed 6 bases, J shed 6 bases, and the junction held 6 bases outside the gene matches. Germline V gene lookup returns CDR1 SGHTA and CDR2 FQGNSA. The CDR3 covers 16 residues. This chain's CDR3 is CASSRLAGGLPGELFF. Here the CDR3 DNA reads TGTGCCAGCAGTCGACTAGCGGGGGGGTTGCCCGGGGAGCTGTTTTTT.

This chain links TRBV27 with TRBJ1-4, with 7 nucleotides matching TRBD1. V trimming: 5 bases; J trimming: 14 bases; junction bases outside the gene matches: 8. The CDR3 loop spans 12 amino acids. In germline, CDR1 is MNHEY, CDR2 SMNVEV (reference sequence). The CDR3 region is CASSPRQGGLFF. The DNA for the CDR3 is TGTGCCAGCAGTCCCCGACAGGGCGGCCTGTTTTTT.

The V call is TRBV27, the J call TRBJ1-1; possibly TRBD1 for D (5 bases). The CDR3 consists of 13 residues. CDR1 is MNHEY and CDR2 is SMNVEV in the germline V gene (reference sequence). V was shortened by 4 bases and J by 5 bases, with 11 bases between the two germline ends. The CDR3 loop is CASSSHWGTEAFF. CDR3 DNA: TGTGCCAGCAGTTCCCATTGGGGGACTGAAGCTTTCTTT.

The chain's CDR3 is CAINRMGVASDTQYF. CDR3 nucleotides: TGTGCCATCAATCGGATGGGGGTCGCGTCGGATACGCAGTATTTT. The chain carries TRBV10-3 and TRBJ2-3, with D possibly being TRBD1 or TRBD2 (5 bases each). The CDR3 is 15 amino acids. Trimming took 7 bases from V and 6 from J, leaving 20 bases between them. Germline V gene data show CDR1 as ENHRY and CDR2 as SYGVKD.

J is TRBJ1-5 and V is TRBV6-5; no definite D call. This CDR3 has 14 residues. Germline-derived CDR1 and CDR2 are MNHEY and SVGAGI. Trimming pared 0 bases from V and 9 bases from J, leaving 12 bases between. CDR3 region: CASSYSIAVSPQHF. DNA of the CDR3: TGTGCCAGCAGTTACTCGATTGCGGTCTCGCCCCAGCATTTT.

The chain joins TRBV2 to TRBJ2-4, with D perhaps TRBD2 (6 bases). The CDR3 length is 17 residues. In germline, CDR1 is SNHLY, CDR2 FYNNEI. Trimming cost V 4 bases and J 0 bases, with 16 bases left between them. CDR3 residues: CASSVGRTNLAKNIQYF. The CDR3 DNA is TGTGCCAGCAGTGTGGGACGGACTAATCTAGCCAAAAACATTCAGTACTTC.

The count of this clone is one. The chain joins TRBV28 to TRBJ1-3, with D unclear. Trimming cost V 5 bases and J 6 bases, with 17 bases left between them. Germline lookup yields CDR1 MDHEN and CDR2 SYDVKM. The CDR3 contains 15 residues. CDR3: CASSPSKGWENTIYF. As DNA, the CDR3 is TGTGCCAGCAGTCCTAGCAAGGGTTGGGAAAACACCATATATTTT. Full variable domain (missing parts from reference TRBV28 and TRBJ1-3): DVKVTQSSRYLVKRTGEKVFLECVQDMDHENMFWYRQDPGLGLRLIYFSYDVKMKEKGDIPEGYSVSREKKERFSLILESASTNQTSMYLCASSPSKGWENTIYFGEGSWLTVV.

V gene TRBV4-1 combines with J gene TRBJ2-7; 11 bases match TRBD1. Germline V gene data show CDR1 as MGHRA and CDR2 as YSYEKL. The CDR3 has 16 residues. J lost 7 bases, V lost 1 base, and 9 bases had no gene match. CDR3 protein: CASSQGTGGERREQYF. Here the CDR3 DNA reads TGCGCCAGCAGCCAAGGGACAGGGGGCGAGAGGAGGGAGCAGTACTTC.

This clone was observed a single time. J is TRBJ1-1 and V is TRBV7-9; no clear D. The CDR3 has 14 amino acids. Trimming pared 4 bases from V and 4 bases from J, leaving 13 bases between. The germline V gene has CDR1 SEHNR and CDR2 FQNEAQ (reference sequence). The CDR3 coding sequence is TGTGCCAGCAGCTCAGACCCCTTCCCCACTGAAGCTTTCTTT. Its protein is CASSSDPFPTEAFF.

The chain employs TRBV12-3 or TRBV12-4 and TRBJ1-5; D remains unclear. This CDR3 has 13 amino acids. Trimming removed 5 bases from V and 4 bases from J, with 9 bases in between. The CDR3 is CASSAGPNQPQHF. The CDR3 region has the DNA TGTGCCAGCAGTGCCGGGCCTAATCAGCCCCAGCATTTT.

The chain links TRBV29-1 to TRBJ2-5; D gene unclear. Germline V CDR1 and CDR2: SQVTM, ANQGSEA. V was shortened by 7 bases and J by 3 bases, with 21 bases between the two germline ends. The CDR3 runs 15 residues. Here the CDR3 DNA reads TGCAGCGGGGCGACGGTCCGAAGCCTGAAAGAGACCCAGTACTTC. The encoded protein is CSGATVRSLKETQYF.

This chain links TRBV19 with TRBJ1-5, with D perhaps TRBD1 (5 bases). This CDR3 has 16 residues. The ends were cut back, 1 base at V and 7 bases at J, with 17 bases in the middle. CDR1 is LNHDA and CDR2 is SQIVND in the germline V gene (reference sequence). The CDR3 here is CASSIGSSGLEQPQHF. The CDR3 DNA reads TGTGCCAGTAGTATAGGTTCATCAGGGCTGGAACAGCCCCAGCATTTT.

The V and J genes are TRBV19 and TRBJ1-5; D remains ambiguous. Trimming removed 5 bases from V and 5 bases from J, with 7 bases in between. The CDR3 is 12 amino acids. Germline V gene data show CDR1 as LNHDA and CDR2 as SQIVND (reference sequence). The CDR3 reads CASSPLHQPQHF. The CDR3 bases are TGTGCCAGTAGTCCCCTACATCAGCCCCAGCATTTT.

For the CDR3, the DNA is TGTGCCAGCAGCCTCCTGGCCAGGGGAGACCCCTACGAGCAGTACTTC. Translated, it gives CASSLLARGDPYEQYF. The V call is TRBV7-2, the J call TRBJ2-7; TRBD1 might be the D (6 bases). The CDR3 is made up of 16 amino acids. CDR1 and CDR2 (germline): SGHTA, FQGNSA. The V gene lost 5 bases and the J gene lost 2 bases, with 19 bases spanning the gap.

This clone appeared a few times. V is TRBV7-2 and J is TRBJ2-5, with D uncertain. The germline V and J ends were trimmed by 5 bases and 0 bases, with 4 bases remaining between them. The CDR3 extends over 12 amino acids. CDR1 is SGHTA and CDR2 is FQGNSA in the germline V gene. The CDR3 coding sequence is TGTGCCAGCAGCCGGTACCAAGAGACCCAGTACTTC. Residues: CASSRYQETQYF.

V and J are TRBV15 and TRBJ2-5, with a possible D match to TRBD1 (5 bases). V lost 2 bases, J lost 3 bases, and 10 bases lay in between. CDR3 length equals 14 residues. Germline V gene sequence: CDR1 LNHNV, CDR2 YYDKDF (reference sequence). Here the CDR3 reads CATSRNQGEETQYF. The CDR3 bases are TGTGCCACCAGCAGAAACCAGGGCGAAGAGACCCAGTACTTC.

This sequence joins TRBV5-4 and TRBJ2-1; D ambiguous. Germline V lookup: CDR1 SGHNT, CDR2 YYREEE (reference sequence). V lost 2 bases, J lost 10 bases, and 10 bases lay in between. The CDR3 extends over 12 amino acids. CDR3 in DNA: TGTGCCAGCAGCTTTGTCGCCCACGAGCAGTTCTTC. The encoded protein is CASSFVAHEQFF.

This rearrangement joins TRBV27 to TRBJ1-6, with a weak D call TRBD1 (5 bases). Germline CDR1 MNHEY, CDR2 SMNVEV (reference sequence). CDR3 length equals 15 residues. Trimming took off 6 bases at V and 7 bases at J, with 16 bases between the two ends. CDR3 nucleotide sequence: TGTGCCAGCAGGAGGCAGGGAACGGGGAATTCACCCCTCCACTTT. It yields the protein CASRRQGTGNSPLHF.

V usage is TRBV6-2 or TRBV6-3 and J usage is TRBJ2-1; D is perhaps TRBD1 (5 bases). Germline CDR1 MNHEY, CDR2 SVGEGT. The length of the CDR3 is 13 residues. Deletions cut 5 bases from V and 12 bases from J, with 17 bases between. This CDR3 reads CASSTGSQAGQFF. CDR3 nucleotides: TGTGCCAGCAGTACAGGTTCCCAGGCTGGGCAGTTCTTC.